This TCR beta chain was retrieved from a study of T cells after yellow fever vaccination. Across the study: It was SMART-Seq v4 Ultra Low Input that prepared the fractions with low cell numbers. Regarding the study as a whole: It was the secondary response that reached its peak faster, day 5 versus 15, but it was weaker. Reappearance after the booster was observed for most primary-vaccination clones (96% CD4, roughly 88% CD8).

It was through 5'RACE template switching that TCR cDNA was made, with a universal primer site and UMIs added. In TCRdb, the 5' RACE reads were re-called with MiXCR into one record per CDR3 protein. The sample yields just over 300,000 distinct CDR3 sequences, around 3.6% seen once. With 4 bases removed from V and 7 bases from J, the gap between germline ends came to 7 bases. This CDR3 is 11 amino acids long. This clonotype has more than one count but fewer than ten. Its antigen is not identified. The sequences come from PBMCs, collected on the day of the yellow fever booster vaccination. The chain recombines TRBV12-3 or TRBV12-4 with TRBJ1-2; D gene ambiguous. This sequence originates from a man younger than 30 who received the YFV17D yellow fever vaccine. The CDR3 sequence is CASSWDRGYTF. The CDR3 nucleotides are TGTGCCAGCAGTTGGGATCGTGGCTACACCTTC.